In this sample, the clone carrying this T cell receptor beta chain turned up once. Profiling relied on immunoSEQ multiplex PCR, and the TCRdb table lists in-frame clones only, not all of them. The sample has tens of thousands of clones, roughly 91% seen once; the top ten hold over 2%. This sample was included in a study of T cell changes during pregnancy in multiple sclerosis. V lost 1 base and J 3 bases, leaving 13 bases between the germline ends. Per the germline V gene, CDR1 is LGHNA and CDR2 is YNFKEQ. This CDR3 spans 15 amino acids. This chain connects TRBV4-2 to TRBJ2-7, with TRBD1 as a possible D gene (5 bases). The sequence came from a female donor in good health, enrolled as a control in a pregnancy study. Specimen: peripheral blood, collected in the third trimester of pregnancy. The CDR3 DNA follows: TGTGCCAGCAGCCAAGGTCAGGGTAGTGGCTACGAGCAGTACTTC. This gives the protein CASSQGQGSGYEQYF.